This T cell receptor (beta chain) was identified in a study of T cells expressing NK-cell markers. Study details: Underlying the TCR beta repertoires were sorted CD3+CD56+NKG2C+, CD3+CD56+NKG2C- and CD3+CD56-NKG2C+ T cells. There were seven HCMV-seropositive donors and one seronegative donor among the eight sequenced. Study-wide findings and caveats: These clonotypes also led the CD3+CD56-NKG2C+ fraction in several donors.

TCRdb reprocessed the 5' RACE reads, keeping one entry per CDR3 protein, no DNA. The sample spans 300,000 or so distinct CDR3 sequences; the ten largest clones claim roughly 4.2%. The CDR3 contains 18 residues. On this clonotype itself: Its antigen is not identified.

The rearrangement joins TRBV21-1 to TRBJ2-2; the D gene TCRdb calls, TRBD1, cannot be checked with no DNA. TRBV21-1 is classified as a pseudogene. The sequenced sample consisted of blood T cells: a sorted CD56 or NKG2C T cell subset, CD4+ or CD8+ T cells, or bulk PBMC T cells (not recorded which). This TCR derives from a woman aged 18 to 75 in good health. The CDR3 reads CASSKNRADREGAGELFF.